The entry below describes one T cell receptor (beta chain). TCRdb's table, derived via immunoSEQ multiplex PCR, lists solely in-frame clones and lacks some. Altogether under 250,000 clones are present, approximately 84% being singletons, with the ten largest covering 11%. This specimen comes from a study of blood T cell repertoires in COVID-19. J was trimmed by 0 bases and V by 2 bases; bases with no gene match: 5. CDR1 is GTSNPN, CDR2 SVGIG, per germline (reference sequence). The CDR3 spans 16 residues. This sequence joins TRBV30 and TRBJ1-3; the match to TRBD1 covers 9 bases. This clonotype was sampled from a man aged 50 to 59 with COVID-19, enrolled during active disease. The sequenced sample was peripheral blood. CDR3 residues: CAWSIGQGSSGNTIYF. The CDR3, as DNA: TGTGCCTGGAGTATCGGACAGGGGAGCTCTGGAAACACCATATATTTT.